This entry lists 25 T cell receptor beta chains sequenced from one sample in a study of shared clonotypes between healthy human individuals. Data came from immunoSEQ multiplex PCR; TCRdb stores just in-frame clones and leaves some out. The sample contains 800,000 to 950,000 clones, 96% of which appear only once. CD8 cells regarded as naive lacked CD45RO, were positively chosen for CCR7, and omitted terminally differentiated effector memory CD45RA+ cells. Source material: naive CD8+ T cells sorted from blood. The receptors stem from a man aged 30 to 39 in good health.

This chain joins TRBV5-1 and TRBJ2-7; maybe TRBD1 (6 bases). The germline V and J ends were trimmed by 7 bases and 2 bases, with 13 bases remaining between them. The CDR3 has 13 amino acids. CDR1 and CDR2 (germline): SGHRS, YFSETQ. Here the CDR3 reads CASRTEPPYEQYF. The CDR3 DNA is TGCGCCAGCCGGACAGAGCCCCCCTACGAGCAGTACTTC.

The DNA of the CDR3 is TGTGCCAGTAGTATGGTCCCTAGCGGGAGGGATGAGCAGTTCTTC. Translated: CASSMVPSGRDEQFF. The chain combines TRBV19 with TRBJ2-1; 12 nucleotides agree with TRBD2. Germline lookup yields CDR1 LNHDA and CDR2 SQIVND (reference sequence). V was clipped by 3 bases and J by 8 bases; unmatched bases: 5. The CDR3 has 15 amino acids.

V is TRBV5-8 and J is TRBJ2-1; 9 bases align to TRBD1. In germline, CDR1 is SGHTS, CDR2 YDEGEE. CDR3 length: 14 amino acids. The V gene end was trimmed by 7 bases and the J gene end by 3 bases; junction bases not matched to a gene: 5. The CDR3 here is CASGDREGYNEQFF. CDR3 sequence (DNA): TGTGCCAGCGGGGACAGGGAGGGCTACAATGAGCAGTTCTTC. The full variable domain, rest sourced from reference TRBV5-8 and TRBJ2-1, is EAGVTQSPTHLIKTRGQQATLRCSPISGHTSVYWYQQALGLGLQFLLWYDEGEERNRGNFPPRFSGRQFPNYSSELNVNALELEDSALYLCASGDREGYNEQFFGPGTRLTVL.

The chain employs TRBV11-2 and TRBJ2-7; D ambiguous. Germline lookup yields CDR1 SGHAT and CDR2 FQNNGV. Deletions cut 7 bases from V and 4 bases from J, with 14 bases between. This CDR3 has 13 amino acids. For the CDR3, the DNA is TGTGCCAGCACCCACCACCCCCAATACGAGCAGTACTTC. It specifies CASTHHPQYEQYF.

V is TRBV7-9 and J is TRBJ2-7, with 9 bases aligning to TRBD1. V was clipped by 1 base and J by 5 bases; unmatched bases: 6. The length of the CDR3 is 15 residues. Germline CDR1 SEHNR, CDR2 FQNEAQ (reference sequence). This CDR3 is CASSLGTGVKDEQYF. For the CDR3, the DNA is TGTGCCAGCAGCTTAGGGACAGGGGTTAAGGACGAGCAGTACTTC.

The chain employs TRBV5-6 and TRBJ2-5, with D maybe TRBD2 (6 bases). The CDR3 extends over 13 amino acids. V lost 4 bases, J lost 5 bases, and 12 bases lay in between. Germline V gene lookup returns CDR1 SGHDT and CDR2 YYEEEE. The DNA for the CDR3 is TGTGCCAGCAGCCCCGGGGGTGGGGAGACCCAGTACTTC. This codes for CASSPGGGETQYF.

The rearrangement links TRBV4-2 to TRBJ2-1; 12 nucleotides align to TRBD2. The CDR3 loop spans 17 amino acids. The J segment lost 6 bases and the V segment lost 1 base, leaving 7 bases of the junction unmatched. Germline loops: CDR1 LGHNA, CDR2 YNFKEQ. The CDR3 here is CASSQGLAGANSNEQFF. The CDR3 DNA reads TGTGCCAGCAGCCAAGGACTAGCGGGAGCGAATTCCAATGAGCAGTTCTTC.

The rearrangement uses TRBV27 and TRBJ1-5; the D is unclear. V was shortened by 8 bases and J by 0 bases, with 8 bases between the two germline ends. The V gene's germline CDR1 is MNHEY and CDR2 SMNVEV (reference sequence). The CDR3 is 13 amino acids. The CDR3 region is CASQQYSNQPQHF. CDR3 bases: TGTGCCAGCCAGCAGTATAGCAATCAGCCCCAGCATTTT.

The V gene is TRBV2, the J gene TRBJ2-7; D is ambiguous. This CDR3 has 12 amino acids. V was cut by 5 bases and J by 3 bases, with 8 bases left in between. CDR1 and CDR2 (germline): SNHLY, FYNNEI. CDR3 DNA sequence: TGTGCCAGCAGTCGGCTGAGCTACGAGCAGTACTTC. Encoded protein: CASSRLSYEQYF. The variable domain in full, completed from reference TRBV2 and TRBJ2-7, reads EPEVTQTPSHQVTQMGQEVILRCVPISNHLYFYWYRQILGQKVEFLVSFYNNEISEKSEIFDDQFSVERPDGSNFTLKIRSTKLEDSAMYFCASSRLSYEQYFGPGTRLTVT.

Note on this clone: Germline and junction disagree at one end, which may indicate a read error. The chain recombines TRBV18 with TRBJ2-5; D perhaps matches TRBD2 (6 bases). The germline V gene encodes CDR1 KGHSH and CDR2 LQKENI. This CDR3 contains 16 residues. The CDR3 loop reads CASSPPPGVAQETQYF. CDR3 coding DNA: TGTGCCAGCTCACCACCGCCGGGGGTAGCGCAAGAAACCCAGTACTTC.

This chain joins TRBV7-9 and TRBJ1-3, with D tentatively TRBD1 (5 bases). CDR3 length equals 17 residues. Trimming removed 5 bases at V and 0 bases at J, with 17 bases between. The V gene's germline CDR1 is SEHNR and CDR2 FQNEAQ (reference sequence). The CDR3 sequence is CASSGLRTSNSGNTIYF. As DNA, the CDR3 is TGTGCCAGCAGCGGACTCCGGACATCAAACTCTGGAAACACCATATATTTT.

CDR3: CASSEFAGEDNEQFF. The DNA for the CDR3 is TGCGCCAGCAGTGAGTTCGCAGGGGAAGACAATGAGCAGTTCTTC. The chain has TRBV10-1 and TRBJ2-1; a possible D gene is TRBD1 (6 bases). Trimming left V 1 base short and J 5 bases short, with 12 bases between. The CDR3 has 15 amino acids. Germline-derived CDR1 and CDR2 are WNHNN and SYGVQD (reference sequence).

The gene calls are TRBV19 and TRBJ2-2; weak D call: TRBD1 (5 bases). The CDR3 runs 17 residues. Looked up from germline, CDR1 is LNHDA and CDR2 is SQIVND (reference sequence). Trimming shortened V by 0 bases and J by 0 bases, and 11 bases separated the two germline ends. CDR3 sequence reads: CASSIDGAGSNTGELFF. The CDR3 DNA is TGTGCCAGTAGTATAGACGGCGCAGGGTCGAACACCGGGGAGCTGTTTTTT.

This clone appeared a single time. The same CDR3 can be traced to other DNA sequences in this sample. The V gene is TRBV4-2, the J gene TRBJ2-7; a possible D gene is TRBD2 (6 bases). The germline V gene has CDR1 LGHNA and CDR2 YNFKEQ. This CDR3 spans 12 amino acids. With 4 bases removed from V and 4 bases from J, the gap between germline ends came to 8 bases. The CDR3 region is CASSPGGYEQYF. The CDR3, as DNA: TGTGCCAGCAGCCCCGGGGGATACGAGCAGTACTTC.

This sequence joins TRBV25-1 and TRBJ2-7; tentatively, D is TRBD2 (5 bases). This CDR3 has 13 amino acids. Germline CDR1 reads MGHDK; CDR2 reads SYGVNS. Trimming stripped 6 bases from V and 3 bases from J, with 12 bases between. The chain's CDR3 is CASREGESYEQYF. The DNA of the CDR3 is TGTGCCAGCAGAGAGGGAGAGAGCTACGAGCAGTACTTC.

The chain employs TRBV7-9 and TRBJ2-3; 7 bases are shared with TRBD2. The J segment lost 0 bases and the V segment lost 5 bases, leaving 5 bases of the junction unmatched. The CDR3 loop spans 15 amino acids. Per the germline V gene, CDR1 is SEHNR and CDR2 is FQNEAQ (reference sequence). In nucleotides, the CDR3 is TGTGCCAGCAGCGCGGGGGTAGGAAGCACAGATACGCAGTATTTT. Its protein product is CASSAGVGSTDTQYF.

The rearrangement links TRBV7-9 to TRBJ2-7; no clear D gene. Between the trimmed V and J ends, which lost 2 bases and 0 bases, there was a span of 8 bases. In germline, CDR1 is SEHNR, CDR2 FQNEAQ (reference sequence). This CDR3 comprises 14 residues. The CDR3 sequence is CASSLSGYSYEQYF. CDR3 nucleotide sequence: TGTGCCAGCAGCTTATCAGGATACTCCTACGAGCAGTACTTC. Based on the CDR3 plus reference TRBV7-9 and TRBJ2-7, the full variable domain is DTGVSQNPRHKITKRGQNVTFRCDPISEHNRLYWYRQTLGQGPEFLTYFQNEAQLEKSRLLSDRFSAERPKGSFSTLEIQRTEQGDSAMYLCASSLSGYSYEQYFGPGTRLTVT.

CDR3 nucleotide sequence: TGCGCCAGCAGCCAAGAAGCTTTTGATCGAGCCTACGAGCAGTACTTC. Encoded protein: CASSQEAFDRAYEQYF. The chain uses TRBV4-1 and TRBJ2-7; D unresolved. CDR3 length: 16 residues. Trimming removed 0 bases from V and 2 bases from J, with 14 bases in between. Germline V gene sequence: CDR1 MGHRA, CDR2 YSYEKL.

Concerning this clone itself: Other DNA sequences of this sample code for an identical CDR3. The J gene is TRBJ2-7, the V gene TRBV5-1; 10 nucleotides align to TRBD1. V was clipped by 3 bases and J by 4 bases; unmatched bases: 4. Germline V CDR1 and CDR2: SGHRS, YFSETQ. The length of the CDR3 is 14 residues. As DNA, the CDR3 is TGCGCCAGCAGCTCAAGACAGGGGGCGTACGAGCAGTACTTC. As protein: CASSSRQGAYEQYF. Together with reference TRBV5-1 and TRBJ2-7, the CDR3 gives the full variable domain: KAGVTQTPRYLIKTRGQQVTLSCSPISGHRSVSWYQQTPGQGLQFLFEYFSETQRNKGNFPGRFSGRQFSNSRSEMNVSTLELGDSALYLCASSSRQGAYEQYFGPGTRLTVT.

The chain employs TRBV28 and TRBJ1-2, with 7 bases fitting TRBD1. Unmatched junction bases numbered 5, after V lost 3 bases and J lost 1 base. Germline V gene sequence: CDR1 MDHEN, CDR2 SYDVKM. The CDR3 loop spans 15 amino acids. DNA for the CDR3: TGTGCCAGCAGTTTTGACAGGGAAATTAACTATGGCTACACCTTC. This encodes CASSFDREINYGYTF.

In its sample, this clone was seen a few times. This sample includes further DNA sequences coding for the same CDR3. The chain couples TRBV7-9 to TRBJ2-7; the D gene is possibly TRBD2 (5 bases). Trimming took off 5 bases at V and 3 bases at J, with 8 bases between the two ends. Germline loops: CDR1 SEHNR, CDR2 FQNEAQ (reference sequence). The CDR3 length is 12 residues. This CDR3 is CASSRTSYEQYF. The CDR3, as DNA: TGTGCCAGCAGCCGAACTAGCTACGAGCAGTACTTC.

Note on this clone: In the same sample, other DNA sequences code for this CDR3. The chain combines TRBV4-1 with TRBJ2-7, with D tentatively TRBD1 or TRBD2 (5 bases each). CDR1 is MGHRA and CDR2 is YSYEKL in the germline V gene. Deletions cut 4 bases from V and 0 bases from J, with 10 bases between. This CDR3 comprises 14 residues. This CDR3 reads CASSLGTASYEQYF. DNA for the CDR3: TGCGCCAGCAGCCTTGGGACCGCCTCCTACGAGCAGTACTTC.

The chain is built from TRBV10-1 and TRBJ2-1; D is tentatively TRBD1 or TRBD2 (5 bases each). V was shortened by 3 bases and J by 2 bases, with 11 bases between the two germline ends. There are 15 residues in the CDR3. From germline, CDR1 is WNHNN and CDR2 SYGVQD (reference sequence). The CDR3 region is CASSDTRDAYNEQFF. The CDR3 coding sequence is TGCGCCAGCAGTGACACTCGGGACGCCTACAATGAGCAGTTCTTC.

This chain links TRBV19 with TRBJ1-1; D remains unclear. Between the trimmed V and J ends, which lost 5 bases and 1 base, there was a span of 17 bases. The CDR3 is made up of 16 amino acids. The germline CDR1 and CDR2 sequences are LNHDA and SQIVND (reference sequence). As DNA, the CDR3 is TGTGCCAGTAGTCCGGGGAGCCCCCGGGGGAACACTGAAGCTTTCTTT. As protein: CASSPGSPRGNTEAFF.

The J gene is TRBJ2-1, the V gene TRBV5-1; D uncertain. The CDR3 has 14 residues. Germline V lookup: CDR1 SGHRS, CDR2 YFSETQ. V dropped 4 bases and J dropped 2 bases, with 10 bases sitting between them. The CDR3 nucleotides are TGCGCCAGCAGCGCCGACGAAGCCTACAATGAGCAGTTCTTC. It specifies CASSADEAYNEQFF.